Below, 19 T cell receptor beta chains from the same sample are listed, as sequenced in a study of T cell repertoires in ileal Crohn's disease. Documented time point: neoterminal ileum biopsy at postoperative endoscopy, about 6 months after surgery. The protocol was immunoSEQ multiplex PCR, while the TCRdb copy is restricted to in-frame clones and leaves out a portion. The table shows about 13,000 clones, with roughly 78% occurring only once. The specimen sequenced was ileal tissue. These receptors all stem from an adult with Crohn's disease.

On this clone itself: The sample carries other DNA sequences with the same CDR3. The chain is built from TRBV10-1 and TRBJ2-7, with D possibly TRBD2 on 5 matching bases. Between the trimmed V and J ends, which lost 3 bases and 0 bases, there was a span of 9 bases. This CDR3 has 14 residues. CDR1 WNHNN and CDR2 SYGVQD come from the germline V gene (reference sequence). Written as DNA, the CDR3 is TGCGCCAGCAGTGAAAGCGGAAACTCCTACGAGCAGTACTTC. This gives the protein CASSESGNSYEQYF.

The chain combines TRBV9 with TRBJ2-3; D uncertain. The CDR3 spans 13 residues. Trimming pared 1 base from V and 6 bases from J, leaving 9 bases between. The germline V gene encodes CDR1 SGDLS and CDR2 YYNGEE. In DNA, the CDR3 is TGTGCCAGCAGCGTACTCCCTCGGGATACGCAGTATTTT. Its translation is CASSVLPRDTQYF.

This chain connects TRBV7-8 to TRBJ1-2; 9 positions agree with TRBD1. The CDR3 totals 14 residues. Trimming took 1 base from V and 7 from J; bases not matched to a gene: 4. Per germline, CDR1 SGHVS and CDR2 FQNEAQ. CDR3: CASSLVQGAVGYTF. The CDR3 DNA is TGTGCCAGCAGCTTAGTACAGGGGGCTGTTGGCTACACCTTC.

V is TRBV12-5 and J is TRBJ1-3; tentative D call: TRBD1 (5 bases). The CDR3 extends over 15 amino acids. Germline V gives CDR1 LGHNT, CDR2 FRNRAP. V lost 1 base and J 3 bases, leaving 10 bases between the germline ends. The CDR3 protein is CASGLERGGGNTIYF. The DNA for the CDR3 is TGTGCTAGTGGTTTGGAGAGGGGAGGTGGAAACACCATATATTTT. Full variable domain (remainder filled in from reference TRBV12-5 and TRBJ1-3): DARVTQTPRHKVTEMGQEVTMRCQPILGHNTVFWYRQTMMQGLELLAYFRNRAPLDDSGMPKDRFSAEMPDATLATLKIQPSEPRDSAVYFCASGLERGGGNTIYFGEGSWLTVV.

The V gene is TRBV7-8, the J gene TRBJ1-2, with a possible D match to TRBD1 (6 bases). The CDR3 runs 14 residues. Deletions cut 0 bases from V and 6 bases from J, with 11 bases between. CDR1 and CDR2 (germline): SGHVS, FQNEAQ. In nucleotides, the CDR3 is TGTGCCAGCAGCTTAGCCCAAGGACAGAATGGCTACACCTTC. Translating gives CASSLAQGQNGYTF.

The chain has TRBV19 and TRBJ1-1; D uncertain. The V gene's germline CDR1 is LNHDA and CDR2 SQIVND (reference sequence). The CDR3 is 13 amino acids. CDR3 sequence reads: CAATEAPYTEAFF. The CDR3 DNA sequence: TGTGCGGCAACCGAGGCTCCCTACACTGAAGCTTTCTTT.

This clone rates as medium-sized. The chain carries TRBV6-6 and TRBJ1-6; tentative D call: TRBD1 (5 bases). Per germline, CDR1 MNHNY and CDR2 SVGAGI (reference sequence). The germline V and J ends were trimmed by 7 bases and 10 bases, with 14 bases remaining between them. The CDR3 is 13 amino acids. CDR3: CASMVAGESPLHF. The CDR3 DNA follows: TGTGCCAGCATGGTTGCGGGGGAATCACCCCTCCACTTT.

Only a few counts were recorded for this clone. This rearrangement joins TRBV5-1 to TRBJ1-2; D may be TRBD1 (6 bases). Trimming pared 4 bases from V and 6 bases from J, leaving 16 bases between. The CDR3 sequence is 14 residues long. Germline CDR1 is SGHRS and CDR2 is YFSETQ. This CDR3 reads CASSGGQREHGYTF. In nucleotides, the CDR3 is TGCGCCAGCAGCGGCGGACAGAGGGAACATGGCTACACCTTC.

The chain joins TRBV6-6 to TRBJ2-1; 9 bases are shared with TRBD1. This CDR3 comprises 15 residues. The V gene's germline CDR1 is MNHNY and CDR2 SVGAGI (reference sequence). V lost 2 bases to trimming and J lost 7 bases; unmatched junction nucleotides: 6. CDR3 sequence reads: CASSYEGQGRNEQFF. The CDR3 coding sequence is TGTGCCAGCAGTTACGAGGGACAGGGTAGGAATGAGCAGTTCTTC.

The CDR3 spells CSVDGKGRGGYTF. As DNA, the CDR3 is TGCAGCGTTGACGGTAAAGGCAGGGGCGGCTACACCTTC. The chain links TRBV29-1 to TRBJ1-2, with a tentative D call TRBD1 (6 bases). The germline CDR1 and CDR2 sequences are SQVTM and ANQGSEA. This CDR3 has 13 amino acids. Trimming took off 3 bases at V and 8 bases at J, with 16 bases between the two ends.

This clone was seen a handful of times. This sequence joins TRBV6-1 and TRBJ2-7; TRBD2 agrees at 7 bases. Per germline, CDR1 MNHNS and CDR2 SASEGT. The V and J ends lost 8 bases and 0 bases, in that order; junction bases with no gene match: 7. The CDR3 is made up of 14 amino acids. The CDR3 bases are TGTGCCAGCTCCCCAAGCGGGACCTCCTACGAGCAGTACTTC. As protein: CASSPSGTSYEQYF.

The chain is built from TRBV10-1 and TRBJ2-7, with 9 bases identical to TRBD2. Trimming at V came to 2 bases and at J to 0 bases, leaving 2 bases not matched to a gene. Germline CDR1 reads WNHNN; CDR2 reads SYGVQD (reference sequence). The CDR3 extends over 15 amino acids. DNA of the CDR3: TGCGCCAGCAGTGAGGGACTAGCGAACTCCTACGAGCAGTACTTC. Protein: CASSEGLANSYEQYF.

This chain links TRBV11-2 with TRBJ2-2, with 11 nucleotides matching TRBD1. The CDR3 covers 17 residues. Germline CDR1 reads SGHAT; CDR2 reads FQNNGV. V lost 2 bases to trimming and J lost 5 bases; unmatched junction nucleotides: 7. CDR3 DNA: TGTGCCAGCAGCTTAAGGGGACAGGGGGTCTCAACCGGGGAGCTGTTTTTT. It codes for CASSLRGQGVSTGELFF.

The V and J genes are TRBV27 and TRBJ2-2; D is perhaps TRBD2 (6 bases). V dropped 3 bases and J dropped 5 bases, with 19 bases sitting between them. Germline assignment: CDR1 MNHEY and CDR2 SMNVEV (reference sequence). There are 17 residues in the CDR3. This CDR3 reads CASSLWRGPASTGELFF. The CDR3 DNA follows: TGTGCCAGCAGTTTGTGGCGGGGACCAGCCAGTACCGGGGAGCTGTTTTTT.

CDR3 amino acids: CASRGVNNEKLFF. The CDR3 region has the DNA TGTGCCAGCAGAGGGGTAAATAATGAAAAACTGTTTTTT. The chain links TRBV7-9 to TRBJ1-4; tentatively, D is TRBD1 (5 bases). V lost 6 bases and J 4 bases, leaving 9 bases between the germline ends. The CDR3 is made up of 13 amino acids. Germline V gives CDR1 SEHNR, CDR2 FQNEAQ (reference sequence).

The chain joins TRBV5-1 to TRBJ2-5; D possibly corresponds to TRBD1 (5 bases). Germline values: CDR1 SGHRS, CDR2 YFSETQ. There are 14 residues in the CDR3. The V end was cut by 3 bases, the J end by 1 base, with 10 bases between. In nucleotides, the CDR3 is TGCGCCAGCAGCTATTGGGGCCTCCAAGAGACCCAGTACTTC. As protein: CASSYWGLQETQYF.

CDR3 nucleotides: TGTGCCAGCAGTCCGCGGGACAGGGTCCCCTACGAGCAGTACTTC. It yields the protein CASSPRDRVPYEQYF. The chain employs TRBV28 and TRBJ2-7, with 9 positions matching TRBD1. Germline-derived CDR1 and CDR2 are MDHEN and SYDVKM. CDR3 length equals 15 residues. With V trimmed by 5 bases and J by 2 bases, 7 bases remained unmatched.

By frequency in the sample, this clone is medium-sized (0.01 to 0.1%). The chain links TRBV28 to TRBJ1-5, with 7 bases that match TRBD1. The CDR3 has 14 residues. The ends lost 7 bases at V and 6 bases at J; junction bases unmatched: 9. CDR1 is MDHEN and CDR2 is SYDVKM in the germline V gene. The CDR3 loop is CASTVSEGAQPQHF. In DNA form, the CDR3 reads TGTGCCAGCACCGTATCCGAGGGGGCTCAGCCCCAGCATTTT.

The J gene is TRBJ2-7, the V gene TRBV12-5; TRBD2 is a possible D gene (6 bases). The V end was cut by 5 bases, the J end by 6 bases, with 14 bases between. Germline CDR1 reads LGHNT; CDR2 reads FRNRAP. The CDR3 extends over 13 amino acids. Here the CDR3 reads CASGPGAAPEQYF. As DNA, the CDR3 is TGTGCTAGTGGTCCGGGAGCCGCACCCGAGCAGTACTTC.